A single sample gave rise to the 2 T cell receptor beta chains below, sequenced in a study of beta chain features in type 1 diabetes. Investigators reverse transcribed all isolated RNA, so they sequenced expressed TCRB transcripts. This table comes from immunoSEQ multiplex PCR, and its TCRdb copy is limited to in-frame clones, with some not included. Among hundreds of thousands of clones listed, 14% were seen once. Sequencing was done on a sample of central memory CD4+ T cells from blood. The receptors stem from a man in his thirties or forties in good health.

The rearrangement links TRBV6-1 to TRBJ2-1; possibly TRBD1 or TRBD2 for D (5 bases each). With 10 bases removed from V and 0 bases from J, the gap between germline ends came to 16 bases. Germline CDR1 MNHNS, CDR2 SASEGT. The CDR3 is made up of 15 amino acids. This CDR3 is CATLREGSSYNEQFF. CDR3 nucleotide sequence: TGTGCCACCCTACGTGAGGGGAGCTCCTACAATGAGCAGTTCTTC.

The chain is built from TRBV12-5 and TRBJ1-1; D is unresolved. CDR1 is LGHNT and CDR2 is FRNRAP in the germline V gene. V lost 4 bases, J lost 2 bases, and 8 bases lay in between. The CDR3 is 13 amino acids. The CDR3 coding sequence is TGTGCTAGTGGTTCGGGTTTAAACACTGAAGCTTTCTTT. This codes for CASGSGLNTEAFF. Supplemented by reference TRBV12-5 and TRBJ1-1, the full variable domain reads DARVTQTPRHKVTEMGQEVTMRCQPILGHNTVFWYRQTMMQGLELLAYFRNRAPLDDSGMPKDRFSAEMPDATLATLKIQPSEPRDSAVYFCASGSGLNTEAFFGQGTRLTVV.